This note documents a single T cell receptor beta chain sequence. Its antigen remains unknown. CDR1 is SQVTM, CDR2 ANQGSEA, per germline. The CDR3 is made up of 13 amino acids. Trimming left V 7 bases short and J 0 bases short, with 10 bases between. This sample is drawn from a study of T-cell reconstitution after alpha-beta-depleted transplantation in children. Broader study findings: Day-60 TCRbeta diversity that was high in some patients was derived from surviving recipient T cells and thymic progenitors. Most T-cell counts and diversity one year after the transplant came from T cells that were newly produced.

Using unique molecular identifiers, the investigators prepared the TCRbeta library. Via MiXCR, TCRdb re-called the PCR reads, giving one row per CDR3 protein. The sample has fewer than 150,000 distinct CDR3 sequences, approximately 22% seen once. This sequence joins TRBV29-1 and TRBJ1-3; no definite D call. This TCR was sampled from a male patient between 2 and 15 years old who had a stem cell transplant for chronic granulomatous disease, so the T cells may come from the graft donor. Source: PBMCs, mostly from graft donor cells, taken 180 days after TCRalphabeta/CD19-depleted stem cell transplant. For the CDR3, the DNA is TGCAGCGCCAACGGGAACTCTGGAAACACCATATATTTT. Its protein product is CSANGNSGNTIYF.